Below, one T cell receptor (beta chain) is given with its context. These data belong to a study of blood T cell repertoires in COVID-19. The protocol was immunoSEQ multiplex PCR, while the TCRdb copy is restricted to in-frame clones and leaves out a portion. The data contain approximately 480,000 clones, roughly 87% of them singletons. The TCR comes from a man between 18 and 35 years old with COVID-19, enrolled during active disease. What was sequenced was peripheral blood.

CDR3: CASSPGEGGAQYF. As DNA, the CDR3 is TGTGCCAGCAGTCCGGGGGAGGGTGGGGCCCAGTACTTC. This chain connects TRBV6-2 or TRBV6-3 to TRBJ2-5, with 7 positions matching TRBD2. This CDR3 has 13 amino acids. The germline V gene has CDR1 MNHEY and CDR2 SVGEGT. Trimming cost V 5 bases and J 9 bases; bases outside gene matches: 9.